The 30 T cell receptor beta chains reported below all come from one sample, sequenced in a study of T-cell reconstitution after alpha-beta-depleted transplantation in children. Preparation of the TCRbeta library used unique molecular identifiers. A single record per CDR3 protein comes from TCRdb applying MiXCR to the PCR reads. Of some 200,000 distinct CDR3 sequences in the sample, about 8.8% are singletons; the top ten hold around 5.1%. The sequencing used PBMCs from the stem cell graft donor, collected from the stem cell graft. The receptor set was obtained from a human donor who donated a stem cell graft to a child with SCID.

Ten or more counts support this clonotype. The chain has TRBV12-3 or TRBV12-4 and TRBJ1-1; the D is unclear. CDR3 length: 14 amino acids. Trimming cost V 8 bases and J 5 bases, with 18 bases left between them. The CDR3 loop reads CASSPDPVGTEAFF. The CDR3 bases are TGTGCCAGCTCACCGGACCCAGTAGGGACTGAAGCTTTCTTT.

This clonotype was counted ten times or more. V is TRBV4-1 and J is TRBJ2-3, with 9 bases lining up with TRBD1. Per germline, CDR1 MGHRA and CDR2 YSYEKL. After removal of 6 bases from V and 6 bases from J, the junction contained 10 bases not matched to a gene. This CDR3 is built from 15 residues. The CDR3 loop reads CASRQMWTGEDTQYF. CDR3 sequence (DNA): TGCGCCAGCAGACAAATGTGGACAGGGGAGGATACGCAGTATTTT.

This clonotype was seen many times. The chain uses TRBV16 and TRBJ1-5; no firm D call. This CDR3 region has 13 residues. Germline-derived CDR1 and CDR2 are KGHSY and FQNENV. The V end lost 1 base, the J end lost 1 base, and 2 bases lay between the germline ends. The CDR3 DNA sequence: TGTGCCAGCAGCCAATTCAGCAATCAGCCCCAGCATTTT. Protein product: CASSQFSNQPQHF.

This clonotype was seen at least ten times. V gene TRBV7-2 combines with J gene TRBJ1-4; D might be TRBD1 (6 bases). CDR1 and CDR2 from the germline V gene are SGHTA and FQGNSA. The CDR3 is 16 amino acids. The V end lost 5 bases, the J end lost 0 bases, and 13 bases lay between the germline ends. CDR3: CASSPDRVPTNEKLFF. The CDR3 nucleotides read TGTGCCAGCAGCCCGGACAGAGTTCCAACTAATGAAAAACTGTTTTTT.

A few counts support this clonotype. This chain uses TRBV7-2 with TRBJ2-1, with D unresolved. The CDR3 length is 14 residues. Germline V gene sequence: CDR1 SGHTA, CDR2 FQGNSA. V was clipped by 1 base and J by 5 bases, with 9 bases between them. CDR3 protein: CASSLVSKNNEQFF. In nucleotides, the CDR3 is TGTGCCAGCAGCTTAGTGTCCAAGAACAATGAGCAGTTCTTC.

This clonotype was picked up many times. The V call is TRBV29-1, the J call TRBJ2-2; D might be TRBD1 or TRBD2, each matching 5 bases. Trimming stripped 6 bases from V and 5 bases from J, with 13 bases between. In germline, CDR1 is SQVTM, CDR2 ANQGSEA. The CDR3 extends over 13 amino acids. The CDR3 nucleotides read TGCAGCGTGCCGGGACCGGGTACCGGGGAGCTGTTTTTT. This translates into CSVPGPGTGELFF.

This clonotype was recorded at least ten times. The chain has TRBV7-8 and TRBJ2-2, with 12 bases identical to TRBD2. The CDR3 extends over 17 amino acids. The V gene's germline CDR1 is SGHVS and CDR2 FQNEAQ. The J segment lost 4 bases and the V segment lost 7 bases, leaving 10 bases of the junction unmatched. The CDR3 sequence is CASTLIPSGGGTGELFF. The CDR3 DNA is TGTGCCAGCACCCTAATCCCTAGCGGGGGGGGCACCGGGGAGCTGTTTTTT.

This clonotype was picked up many times. The chain carries TRBV12-3 or TRBV12-4 and TRBJ2-2; 12 bases line up with TRBD1. The CDR3 loop spans 15 amino acids. The ends lost 5 bases at V and 7 bases at J; junction bases unmatched: 5. CDR3 sequence (DNA): TGTGCCAGCAGTCGGGGACAGGGGGCTGGCGGGGAGCTGTTTTTT. Protein: CASSRGQGAGGELFF.

This rearrangement joins TRBV3-1 to TRBJ2-1, with D perhaps given as TRBD1 or TRBD2 (6 bases each). V lost 11 bases and J lost 8, with 34 bases in between. The CDR3 covers 18 residues. The V gene's germline CDR1 is LGHDT and CDR2 YNNKEL (reference sequence). CDR3 sequence (DNA): TGTGCCTGCTGTTTAGGGACACGGAGGGGTTACGAATCTCATGAGCAGTTCTTC. It yields the protein CACCLGTRRGYESHEQFF.

This clonotype was observed at least ten times. The rearrangement joins TRBV5-1 to TRBJ2-1; D might be TRBD1 (6 bases). Germline lookup yields CDR1 SGHRS and CDR2 YFSETQ. Trimming took 9 bases from V and 7 from J, leaving 17 bases between them. The CDR3 loop spans 13 amino acids. The CDR3 is CATTKQGENEQFF. The CDR3, as DNA: TGCGCCACCACAAAACAGGGCGAAAATGAGCAGTTCTTC.

A single count supports this clonotype. The CDR3 does not end in the conserved phenylalanine or tryptophan, so this is likely a read error. J is TRBJ2-7 and V is TRBV20-1, with 11 bases identical to TRBD1. V lost 3 bases to trimming and J lost 6 bases; unmatched junction nucleotides: 7. This CDR3 is built from 14 residues. Germline CDR1 DFQATT, CDR2 SNEGSKA (reference sequence). The CDR3: CSARGQGVVGEQYL. The CDR3, as DNA: TGCAGTGCTAGGGGACAGGGGGTAGTGGGCGAGCAGTACTTG.

This clonotype was seen at least ten times. The gene calls are TRBV5-1 and TRBJ1-1; 7 bases are a match to TRBD1. After removal of 2 bases from V and 5 bases from J, the junction contained 3 bases not matched to a gene. The CDR3 is made up of 13 amino acids. Germline loops: CDR1 SGHRS, CDR2 YFSETQ. CDR3 coding DNA: TGCGCCAGCAGCTTTCCACAGGGGACTGAAGCTTTCTTT. Its translation is CASSFPQGTEAFF.

This clonotype was counted at least ten times. This chain links TRBV11-2 with TRBJ2-2; D remains ambiguous. V lost 6 bases to trimming and J lost 8 bases, with 19 bases between them. CDR1 is SGHAT and CDR2 is FQNNGV in the germline V gene. There are 15 residues in the CDR3. CDR3 DNA: TGTGCCAGCAGACGGGCGGCTGTGGGGTTGGGGGAGCTGTTTTTT. Translated: CASRRAAVGLGELFF.

V and J are TRBV27 and TRBJ1-5; a possible D gene is TRBD1 (5 bases). From germline, CDR1 is MNHEY and CDR2 SMNVEV (reference sequence). The V and J ends lost 3 bases and 9 bases respectively, with 27 bases between them. This CDR3 comprises 18 residues. CDR3 coding DNA: TGTGCCAGCAGTTTTAAATTCGGGGGTGTTCGAAACCCCACGCCCCAGCATTTT. Its translation: CASSFKFGGVRNPTPQHF.

This clonotype was seen ten or more times. The chain employs TRBV24-1 and TRBJ2-1; no firm D call. The CDR3 extends over 12 amino acids. With 5 bases removed from V and 8 bases from J, the gap between germline ends came to 9 bases. Germline V gives CDR1 KGHDR, CDR2 SFDVKD. CDR3 amino acids: CATSGYRDEQFF. CDR3 in DNA: TGTGCCACCAGTGGTTACAGAGATGAGCAGTTCTTC.

This clonotype came up many times. The chain is built from TRBV20-1 and TRBJ1-4; TRBD1 might be the D (5 bases). Trimming removed 6 bases from V and 1 base from J, with 12 bases in between. This CDR3 is built from 14 residues. Germline loops: CDR1 DFQATT, CDR2 SNEGSKA (reference sequence). The chain's CDR3 is CSAPGTLTNEKLFF. In DNA, the CDR3 is TGCAGTGCCCCCGGGACCTTAACTAATGAAAAACTGTTTTTT.

At least ten counts were recorded for this clonotype. This sequence joins TRBV5-1 and TRBJ1-2; weak D call: TRBD1 (6 bases). Trimming removed 2 bases at V and 1 base at J, with 21 bases between. The CDR3 is 18 amino acids. CDR1 SGHRS and CDR2 YFSETQ come from the germline V gene. The CDR3 sequence: CASSLVQAAGTYNYGYTF. CDR3 DNA sequence: TGCGCCAGCAGCTTAGTCCAGGCGGCCGGGACATATAACTATGGCTACACCTTC.

The sample holds many counts of this clonotype. The gene calls are TRBV12-3 or TRBV12-4 and TRBJ1-2, with TRBD1 as a possible D gene (6 bases). The CDR3 runs to 15 residues. V lost 4 bases and J 2 bases, leaving 14 bases between the germline ends. CDR3 amino acids: CASSSRTVGNYGYTF. In DNA, the CDR3 is TGTGCCAGCAGTTCACGGACAGTGGGCAACTATGGCTACACCTTC.

This clonotype was seen a handful of times. The chain couples TRBV10-3 to TRBJ1-6; 8 positions match TRBD1. The CDR3 is 14 amino acids. The V gene end was trimmed by 7 bases and the J gene end by 9 bases; junction bases not matched to a gene: 8. Germline CDR1 reads ENHRY; CDR2 reads SYGVKD. The CDR3 bases are TGTGCCATCAAACCGACAGGGGATGGTTCACCCCTCCACTTT. This gives the protein CAIKPTGDGSPLHF.

A note on this clonotype: A much larger clone differs by one base, so this may be a read error. This chain uses TRBV4-1 with TRBJ2-7; a weak D match, TRBD1 (5 bases). In germline, CDR1 is MGHRA, CDR2 YSYEKL. V was cut by 0 bases and J by 3 bases, with 21 bases left in between. This CDR3 spans 18 amino acids. The CDR3 protein is CASSQDRGKAVPHYEQYF. The CDR3 nucleotides are TGCGCCAGCAGCCAAGATAGGGGAAAGGCCGTTCCCCACTACGAGCAGTACTTC.

This clonotype was observed at least ten times. The V and J genes are TRBV5-1 and TRBJ2-1, with D unclear. This CDR3 spans 15 amino acids. The V end lost 0 bases, the J end lost 6 bases, and 13 bases lay between the germline ends. The germline gives CDR1 SGHRS, CDR2 YFSETQ. The CDR3 here is CASSLGLITLNEQFF. Written as DNA, the CDR3 is TGCGCCAGCAGCTTGGGGTTGATCACCCTCAATGAGCAGTTCTTC.

Ten or more counts support this clonotype. The CDR3 here is CASSLSQGTYEQYF. The CDR3 bases are TGTGCCAGCAGCTTAAGCCAGGGTACCTACGAGCAGTACTTC. V and J are TRBV7-2 and TRBJ2-7, with D tentatively TRBD1 (5 bases). V lost 2 bases and J lost 2, with 10 bases in between. The CDR3 totals 14 residues. CDR1 is SGHTA, CDR2 FQGNSA, per germline.

This clonotype was seen a handful of times. The chain joins TRBV5-4 to TRBJ2-1; tentative D call: TRBD2 (5 bases). The ends were cut back, 2 bases at V and 13 bases at J, with 10 bases in the middle. Per the germline V gene, CDR1 is SGHNT and CDR2 is YYREEE (reference sequence). The CDR3 has 11 residues. In DNA, the CDR3 is TGTGCCAGCAGCTTTGGGAGAATCCAGTTCTTC. This gives the protein CASSFGRIQFF. The variable domain in full, completed from reference TRBV5-4 and TRBJ2-1, reads ETGVTQSPTHLIKTRGQQVTLRCSSQSGHNTVSWYQQALGQGPQFIFQYYREEENGRGNFPPRFSGLQFPNYSSELNVNALELDDSALYLCASSFGRIQFFGPGTRLTVL.

This clonotype came up many times. This chain uses TRBV5-1 with TRBJ1-2; the D is unclear. The CDR3 has 15 residues. Trimming pared 1 base from V and 4 bases from J, leaving 14 bases between. Germline V CDR1 and CDR2: SGHRS, YFSETQ. The CDR3 nucleotides are TGCGCCAGCAGCTTGCAATCAGGAGGAGGCTATGGCTACACCTTC. Translating it yields CASSLQSGGGYGYTF.

This clonotype was seen a few times. This chain joins TRBV5-1 and TRBJ1-1, with unresolved D. V was clipped by 0 bases and J by 0 bases, with 21 bases between them. The CDR3 sequence is 19 residues long. Germline V gene sequence: CDR1 SGHRS, CDR2 YFSETQ. DNA of the CDR3: TGCGCCAGCAGCTTGGTGGGCCACACGACCTACTTATTGAACACTGAAGCTTTCTTT. Its protein is CASSLVGHTTYLLNTEAFF.

There are many counts of this clonotype. The V gene is TRBV5-1, the J gene TRBJ2-3; no clear D gene. The V end was cut by 5 bases, the J end by 5 bases, with 12 bases between. The CDR3 has 13 amino acids. Germline loops: CDR1 SGHRS, CDR2 YFSETQ. The CDR3 DNA reads TGCGCCAGCAGTGAACAGTCCGGAGATACGCAGTATTTT. This codes for CASSEQSGDTQYF.

This clonotype was seen repeatedly, ten times or more. CDR3 nucleotide sequence: TGTGCCAGCAGTTCCGGGACATTGGTTTGGTTCTTC. Translating gives CASSSGTLVWFF. The J gene is TRBJ2-1, the V gene TRBV5-5, with TRBD1 as a possible D gene (6 bases). The V gene's germline CDR1 is SGHKS and CDR2 YYEKEE (reference sequence). V lost 5 bases to trimming and J lost 15 bases, with 18 bases between them. This CDR3 has 12 amino acids.

This clonotype has at least ten counts. The gene calls are TRBV2 and TRBJ1-2; 10 bases are a match to TRBD1. From germline, CDR1 is SNHLY and CDR2 FYNNEI. The V segment lost 6 bases and the J segment 6 bases; nucleotides outside the gene matches: 7. The CDR3 runs 14 residues. CDR3 residues: CASSLGQGRDGYTF. The CDR3 DNA sequence: TGTGCCAGCAGCCTGGGACAGGGGAGGGATGGCTACACCTTC. Variable domain in full (rest from reference TRBV2 and TRBJ1-2): EPEVTQTPSHQVTQMGQEVILRCVPISNHLYFYWYRQILGQKVEFLVSFYNNEISEKSEIFDDQFSVERPDGSNFTLKIRSTKLEDSAMYFCASSLGQGRDGYTFGSGTRLTVV.

This clonotype was recorded at least ten times. The chain carries TRBV5-6 and TRBJ2-7; 8 bases are shared with TRBD1. CDR1 and CDR2 from the germline V gene are SGHDT and YYEEEE. CDR3 length: 14 amino acids. Unmatched junction bases numbered 11, after V lost 7 bases and J lost 5 bases. CDR3 loop: CASSSTDRADEQYF. Here the CDR3 DNA reads TGTGCCAGCTCATCGACGGACAGGGCCGACGAGCAGTACTTC.

This clonotype occurred many times. The genes are TRBV15 and TRBJ2-6; 7 nucleotides align to TRBD1. Trimming at V came to 2 bases and at J to 0 bases, leaving 13 bases not matched to a gene. Looked up from germline, CDR1 is LNHNV and CDR2 is YYDKDF (reference sequence). The CDR3 covers 20 residues. As DNA, the CDR3 is TGTGCCACCAGCAGACACAAAGGGGACAGAACCTACTCTGGGGCCAACGTCCTGACTTTC. Its protein is CATSRHKGDRTYSGANVLTF.